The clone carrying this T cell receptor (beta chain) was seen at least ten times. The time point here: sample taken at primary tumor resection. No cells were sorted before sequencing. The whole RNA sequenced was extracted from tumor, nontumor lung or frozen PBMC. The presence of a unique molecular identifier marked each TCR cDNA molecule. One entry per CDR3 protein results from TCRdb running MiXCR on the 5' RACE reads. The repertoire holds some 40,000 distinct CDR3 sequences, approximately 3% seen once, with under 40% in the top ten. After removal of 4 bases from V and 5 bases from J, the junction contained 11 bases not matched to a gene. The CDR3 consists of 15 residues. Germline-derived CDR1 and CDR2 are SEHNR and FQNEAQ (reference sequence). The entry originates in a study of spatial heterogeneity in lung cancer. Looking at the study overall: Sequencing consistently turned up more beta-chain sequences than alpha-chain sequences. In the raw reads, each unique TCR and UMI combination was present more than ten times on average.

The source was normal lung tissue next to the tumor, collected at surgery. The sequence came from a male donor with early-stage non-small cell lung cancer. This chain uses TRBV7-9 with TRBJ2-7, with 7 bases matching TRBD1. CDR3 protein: CASSYVQTGKNEQYF. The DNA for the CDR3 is TGTGCCAGCAGCTACGTCCAGACAGGGAAAAACGAGCAGTACTTC.